What follows are 20 T cell receptor delta chains derived from one specimen sequenced in a study of gamma-delta T cells after stem cell transplantation. TCRdb re-called clones from the RT-PCR reads using CATT. The sample contains roughly 4,500 delta-chain clones, 1.5% to 2.5% of which appear only once. Sample: gamma-delta T cells. These receptors originate from a human donor. It is not recorded whose cells these are; they may come from a transplant donor.

V and J are TRDV2 and TRDJ1; 10 nucleotides line up with TRDD3. V was pared by 7 bases and J by 1 base, with 8 bases of the junction left unmatched. The CDR3 runs to 15 residues. Germline CDR1 is GEAIGNYY and CDR2 is EKD. The CDR3 DNA reads as TGTGCCTGCAAAGAACTGGGGGATTCCACCGATAAACTCATCTTT. Protein product: CACKELGDSTDKLIF.

As for this clone: A read error likely explains this, since a far larger clone differs by one base. The chain recombines TRDV2 with TRDJ3, with 8 nucleotides matching TRDD3. The junction had 18 bases not matched to a gene; V was cut back by 0 bases and J by 0 bases. CDR3 length equals 23 residues. Germline-derived CDR1 and CDR2 are GEAIGNYY and EKD. The CDR3 region is CACDTAVRDTPEETSWDTRQMFF. CDR3 nucleotide sequence: TGTGCCTGTGACACCGCTGTCCGGGATACGCCGGAAGAAACCTCCTGGGACACCCGACAGATGTTTTTC.

In the case of this clone: TCRdb records a much larger clone's protein for this DNA, with a difference at residue 11 that likely arises from a read error; the protein given is the translation of the DNA. The genes are TRDV2 and TRDJ1, with TRDD3 matching over 9 bases. The length of the CDR3 is 18 residues. CDR1 is GEAIGNYY, CDR2 EKD, per germline. The ends lost 0 bases at V and 0 bases at J; junction bases unmatched: 10. Written as DNA, the CDR3 is TGTGCCTGTGACACCGTTTCGACTGGGGGAAACGACACCGATAAACTCATCTTT. Protein product: CACDTVSTGGNDTDKLIF.

This clone was found a few times. This DNA's translation and the protein TCRdb lists, from a much larger clone, do not match at residue 9, likely due to a read error; the protein shown is translated from the DNA. This chain joins TRDV2 and TRDJ1, with 7 bases aligning to TRDD3. This CDR3 spans 17 amino acids. Germline CDR1 GEAIGNYY, CDR2 EKD. The trim removed 0 bases at V and 1 base at J, leaving 10 bases unmatched. The CDR3 sequence: CACDTVTGVLRTDKLIF. The CDR3 DNA is TGTGCCTGTGACACCGTCACTGGGGTATTACGCACCGATAAACTCATCTTT.

This clone occurred a few times. TCRdb's listed protein matches a much larger clone and diverges from this DNA's translation at residue 3, likely through a read error; the protein shown comes from the DNA. The chain has TRDV2 and TRDJ3; 10 nucleotides line up with TRDD3. The V gene's germline CDR1 is GEAIGNYY and CDR2 EKD. This CDR3 has 21 residues. CDR3 amino acids: CARDSVEGDTRPTWDTRQMFF. Written as DNA, the CDR3 is TGTGCCCGTGACTCCGTAGAGGGGGATACGCGACCCACCTGGGACACCCGACAGATGTTTTTC.

This clone showed up just a few times. This sequence joins TRDV2 and TRDJ1; 13 bases align to TRDD3. The CDR3 has 19 amino acids. V lost 3 bases to trimming and J lost 1 base; unmatched junction nucleotides: 13. Germline lookup yields CDR1 GEAIGNYY and CDR2 EKD. CDR3 region: CACDAVLGDTRGATDKLIF. The CDR3 DNA reads TGTGCCTGTGACGCCGTACTGGGGGATACGCGGGGGGCCACCGATAAACTCATCTTT.

A few counts support this clone. TCRdb pairs this DNA with a much larger clone's protein that differs at residue 11, likely a read error; the protein shown was translated from the DNA. This sequence joins TRDV2 and TRDJ1; D perhaps matches TRDD3 (6 bases). CDR3 length equals 15 residues. Looked up from germline, CDR1 is GEAIGNYY and CDR2 is EKD. This CDR3 reads CACDLMDTPTGKLIF. The CDR3 coding sequence is TGTGCCTGTGACTTAATGGATACCCCCACCGGTAAACTCATCTTT.

This clone turned up a few times. For this DNA, TCRdb reports the protein of a much larger clone, which diverges at residue 7, most likely from a read error; the protein presented here is translated directly from the DNA. The chain has TRDV2 and TRDJ1; 12 nucleotides agree with TRDD3. Germline-derived CDR1 and CDR2 are GEAIGNYY and EKD. V lost 2 bases to trimming and J lost 3 bases; unmatched junction nucleotides: 9. This CDR3 is 17 amino acids long. The CDR3 DNA follows: TGTGCCTGTGACAGTATCAGCTGGGGGATACGGGCCGATAAACTCATCTTT. Its protein product is CACDSISWGIRADKLIF.

With respect to this clone: This sequence is one base from a far larger clone and is likely a read error. The sample carries other DNA sequences with the same CDR3. J is TRDJ1 and V is TRDV2; 9 nucleotides line up with TRDD3. The CDR3 runs 20 residues. Germline V gives CDR1 GEAIGNYY, CDR2 EKD. The CDR3 region is CACDINTGGPWGIYTDKLIF. The CDR3 nucleotides read TGTGCCTGTGACATCAATACTGGGGGACCCTGGGGCATATACACCGATAAACTCATTTTT.

This clone is classed as large. This sample includes further DNA sequences coding for the same CDR3. The chain is built from TRDV2 and TRDJ3, with D maybe TRDD3 (5 bases). There are 18 residues in the CDR3. Germline V gene sequence: CDR1 GEAIGNYY, CDR2 EKD. V was cut by 0 bases and J by 6 bases, with 17 bases left in between. CDR3 residues: CACDTPQGGSLDTRQMFF. CDR3 bases: TGTGCCTGTGACACCCCCCAGGGGGGTTCCCTGGACACCCGACAGATGTTTTTC.

The chain combines TRDV2 with TRDJ1; 13 bases match TRDD3. Germline CDR1 is GEAIGNYY and CDR2 is EKD. The CDR3 has 18 residues. The V gene end was trimmed by 6 bases and the J gene end by 1 base; junction bases not matched to a gene: 13. The chain's CDR3 is CACLLLGDTRGATDKLIF. For the CDR3, the DNA is TGTGCCTGTCTTCTACTGGGGGATACGCGGGGGGCCACCGATAAACTCATCTTT.

This clone was observed at least ten times. A read error is the likely source, as a far larger clone sits one nucleotide away. Other DNA sequences in this specimen translate into the identical CDR3. The chain is built from TRDV2 and TRDJ1; possibly TRDD3 for D (5 bases). Germline V gene lookup returns CDR1 GEAIGNYY and CDR2 EKD. The CDR3 has 18 amino acids. The CDR3 loop is CACDTAGWGPTYTDKLIF. In DNA form, the CDR3 reads TGCGCCTGTGACACCGCTGGGTGGGGACCAACTTACACCGATAAACTCATCTTT.

On this clone: A read error likely explains why the TCRdb protein, taken from a much larger clone, differs from this DNA's translation at residue 5; the protein shown is translated from the DNA. Here the CDR3 reads CACDSTGGYSSWDTRQMFF. CDR3 DNA: TGTGCCTGTGACAGTACTGGGGGCTATAGCTCCTGGGACACCCGACAGATGTTTTTC. The genes are TRDV2 and TRDJ3; 8 bases match TRDD3. Germline V gives CDR1 GEAIGNYY, CDR2 EKD. This CDR3 comprises 19 residues. The ends lost 2 bases at V and 0 bases at J; junction bases unmatched: 8.

This clone was observed a few times. The V gene is TRDV2, the J gene TRDJ1, with 12 bases identical to TRDD3. V lost 0 bases to trimming and J lost 8 bases; unmatched junction nucleotides: 9. The CDR3 has 16 residues. Germline V gives CDR1 GEAIGNYY, CDR2 EKD. The CDR3 DNA follows: TGTGCCTGTGACACCTTAAACCTGGGGGATACGGAGAAACTCATCTTT. Translation gives CACDTLNLGDTEKLIF.

This clone has at least ten counts. This CDR3 is CALGEGAQFRTGGYAALYTDKLIF. CDR3 in DNA: TGTGCTCTTGGGGAAGGGGCACAGTTCCGTACTGGGGGATACGCTGCTTTGTACACCGATAAACTCATCTTT. This rearrangement joins TRDV1 to TRDJ1; 13 bases fit TRDD3. The CDR3 covers 24 residues. The ends lost 2 bases at V and 0 bases at J; junction bases unmatched: 24. The germline V gene encodes CDR1 TSWWSYY and CDR2 QGS.

This clone was recorded a few times. The translation of this DNA and the TCRdb protein of a much larger clone differ at residue 11, probably owing to a read error; the protein shown here is translated from the DNA. This sample also contains other DNA sequences that code for the same CDR3. V gene TRDV2 combines with J gene TRDJ1, with 9 bases matching TRDD3. The CDR3 extends over 18 amino acids. J gave up 1 base and V 2 bases, and 13 bases lay outside the gene matches. Germline CDR1 and CDR2: GEAIGNYY and EKD. The DNA of the CDR3 is TGTGCCTGTGACAGGATTTCAACTGGGGGACTTCGCACCGATAAACTCATCTTT. This codes for CACDRISTGGLRTDKLIF.

Details on this clone: The translation of this DNA and the TCRdb protein of a much larger clone differ at residue 13, probably owing to a read error; the protein shown here is translated from the DNA. The chain recombines TRDV2 with TRDJ1; 9 bases are shared with TRDD3. The V segment lost 2 bases and the J segment 0 bases; nucleotides outside the gene matches: 18. Germline values: CDR1 GEAIGNYY, CDR2 EKD. The CDR3 length is 20 residues. The CDR3 bases are TGTGCCTGTGACATCAATACTGGGGGACCCTGGGGCACATACACCGATAAACTCATCTTT. It yields the protein CACDINTGGPWGTYTDKLIF.

This clone was counted a few times. TCRdb's entry gives the protein of a much larger clone, which mismatches this DNA's translation at residue 10, likely from a read error; the protein reported here is translated from the DNA. The rearrangement uses TRDV2 and TRDJ3; no clear D gene. The CDR3 is 21 residues long. Trimming took 0 bases from V and 2 from J, leaving 22 bases between them. The germline gives CDR1 GEAIGNYY, CDR2 EKD. CDR3 amino acids: CACDTAERGSDNPWDTRQMFF. The CDR3 nucleotides read TGTGCCTGTGACACCGCGGAGAGAGGGAGTGATAACCCCTGGGACACCCGACAGATGTTTTTC.

This clone was detected a few times. With a far larger clone one base away, a read error is the likely cause. This specimen includes other DNA sequences encoding the same CDR3. The chain carries TRDV2 and TRDJ1; no definite D call. The V gene's germline CDR1 is GEAIGNYY and CDR2 EKD. This CDR3 has 15 residues. Written as DNA, the CDR3 is TGTGCCTGTGACACCCTATCCGGTTACACTGATAAACTCATCTTT. It translates to CACDTLSGYTDKLIF.

This clone was detected a few times. The V call is TRDV2, the J call TRDJ1; D uncertain. The CDR3 sequence is 17 residues long. Trimming took 0 bases from V and 1 from J, leaving 17 bases between them. CDR1 GEAIGNYY and CDR2 EKD come from the germline V gene. As DNA, the CDR3 is TGTGCCTGTGACACCGTGCAATCTAGGGGTCCCACCGATAAACTCATCTTT. Amino acid sequence: CACDTVQSRGPTDKLIF.